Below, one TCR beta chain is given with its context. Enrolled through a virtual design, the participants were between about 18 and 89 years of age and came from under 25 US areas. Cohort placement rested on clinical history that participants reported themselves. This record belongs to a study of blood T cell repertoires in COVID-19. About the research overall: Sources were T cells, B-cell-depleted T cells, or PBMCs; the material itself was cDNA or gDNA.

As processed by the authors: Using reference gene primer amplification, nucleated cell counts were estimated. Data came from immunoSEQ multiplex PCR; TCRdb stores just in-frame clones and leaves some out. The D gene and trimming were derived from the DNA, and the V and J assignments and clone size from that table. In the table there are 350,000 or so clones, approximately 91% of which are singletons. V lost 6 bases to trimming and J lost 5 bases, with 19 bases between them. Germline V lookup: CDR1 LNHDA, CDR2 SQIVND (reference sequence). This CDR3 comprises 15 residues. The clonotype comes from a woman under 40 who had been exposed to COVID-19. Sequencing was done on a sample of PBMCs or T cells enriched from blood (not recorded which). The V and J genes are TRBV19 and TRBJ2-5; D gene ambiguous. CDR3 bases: TGTGCCAGTAGCATCCTCGAGTCGGGTAAGGAGACCCAGTACTTC. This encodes CASSILESGKETQYF.